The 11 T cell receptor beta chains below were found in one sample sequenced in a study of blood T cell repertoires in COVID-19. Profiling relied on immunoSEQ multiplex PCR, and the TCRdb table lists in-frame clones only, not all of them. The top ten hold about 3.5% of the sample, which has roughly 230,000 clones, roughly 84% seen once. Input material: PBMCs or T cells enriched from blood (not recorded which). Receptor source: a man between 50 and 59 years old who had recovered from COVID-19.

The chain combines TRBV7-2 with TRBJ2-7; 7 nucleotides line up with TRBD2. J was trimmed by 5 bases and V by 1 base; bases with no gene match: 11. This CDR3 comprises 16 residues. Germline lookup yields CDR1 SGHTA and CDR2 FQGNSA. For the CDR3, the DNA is TGTGCCAGCAGCTTAGGGGGGGGAGGGAGGGTCAACGAGCAGTACTTC. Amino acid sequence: CASSLGGGGRVNEQYF.

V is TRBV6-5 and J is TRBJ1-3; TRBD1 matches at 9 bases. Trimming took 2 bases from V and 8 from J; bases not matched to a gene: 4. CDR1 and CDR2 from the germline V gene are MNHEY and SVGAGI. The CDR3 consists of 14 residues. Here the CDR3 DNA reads TGTGCCAGCAGTTACGACAGGGGGAGGTACACCATATATTTT. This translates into CASSYDRGRYTIYF.

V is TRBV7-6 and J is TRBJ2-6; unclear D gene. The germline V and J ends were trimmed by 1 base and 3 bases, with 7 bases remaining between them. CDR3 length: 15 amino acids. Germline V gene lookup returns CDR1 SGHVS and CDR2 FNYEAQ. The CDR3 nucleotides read TGTGCCAGCAGCTTAGTGCAGGTTGGGGCCAACGTCCTGACTTTC. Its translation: CASSLVQVGANVLTF.

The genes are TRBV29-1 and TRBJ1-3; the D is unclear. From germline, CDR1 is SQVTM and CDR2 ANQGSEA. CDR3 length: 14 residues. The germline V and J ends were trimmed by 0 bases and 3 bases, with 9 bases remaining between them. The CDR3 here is CSVEDGLIGNTIYF. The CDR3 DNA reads TGCAGCGTTGAAGATGGCCTGATTGGAAACACCATATATTTT.

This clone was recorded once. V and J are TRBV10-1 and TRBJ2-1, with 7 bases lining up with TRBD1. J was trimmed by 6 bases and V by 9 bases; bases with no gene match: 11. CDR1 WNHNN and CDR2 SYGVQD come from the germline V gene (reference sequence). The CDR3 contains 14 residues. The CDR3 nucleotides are TGCGCCAGATCTAGGGGGCACAACACCAATGAGCAGTTCTTC. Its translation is CARSRGHNTNEQFF.

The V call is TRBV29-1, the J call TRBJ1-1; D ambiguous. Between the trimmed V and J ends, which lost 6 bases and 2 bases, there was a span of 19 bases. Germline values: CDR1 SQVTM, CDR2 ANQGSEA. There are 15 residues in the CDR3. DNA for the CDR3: TGCAGCGTAACCGAAAACGGAGGGTCCAACACTGAAGCTTTCTTT. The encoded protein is CSVTENGGSNTEAFF.

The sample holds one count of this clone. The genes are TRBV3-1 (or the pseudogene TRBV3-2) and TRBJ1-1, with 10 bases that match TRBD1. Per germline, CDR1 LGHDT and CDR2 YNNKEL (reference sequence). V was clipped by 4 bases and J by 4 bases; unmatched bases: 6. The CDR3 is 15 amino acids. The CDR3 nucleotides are TGTGCCAGCAGCCGCCCGACAGGGGGCGGCACTGAAGCTTTCTTT. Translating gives CASSRPTGGGTEAFF.

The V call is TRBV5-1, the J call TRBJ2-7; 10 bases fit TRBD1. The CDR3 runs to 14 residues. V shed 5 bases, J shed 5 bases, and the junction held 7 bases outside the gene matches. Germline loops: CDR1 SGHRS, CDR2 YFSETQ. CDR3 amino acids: CASRSRQGANEQYF. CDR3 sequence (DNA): TGCGCCAGCAGATCCCGACAGGGGGCTAACGAGCAGTACTTC. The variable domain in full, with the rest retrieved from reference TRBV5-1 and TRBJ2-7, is KAGVTQTPRYLIKTRGQQVTLSCSPISGHRSVSWYQQTPGQGLQFLFEYFSETQRNKGNFPGRFSGRQFSNSRSEMNVSTLELGDSALYLCASRSRQGANEQYFGPGTRLTVT.

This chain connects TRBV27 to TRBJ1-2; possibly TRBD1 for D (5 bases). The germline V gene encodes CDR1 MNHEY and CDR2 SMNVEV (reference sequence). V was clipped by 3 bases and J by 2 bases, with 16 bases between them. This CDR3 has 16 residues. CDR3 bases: TGTGCCAGCAGTTTCAGCAGGGCCTTAGCCAACTATGGCTACACCTTC. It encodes CASSFSRALANYGYTF.

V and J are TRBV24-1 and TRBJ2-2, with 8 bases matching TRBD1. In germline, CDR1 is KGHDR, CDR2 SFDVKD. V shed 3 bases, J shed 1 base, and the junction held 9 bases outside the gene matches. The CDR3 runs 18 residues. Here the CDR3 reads CATSDPAGTGLNTGELFF. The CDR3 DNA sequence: TGTGCCACCAGTGATCCAGCCGGGACAGGATTGAACACCGGGGAGCTGTTTTTT.

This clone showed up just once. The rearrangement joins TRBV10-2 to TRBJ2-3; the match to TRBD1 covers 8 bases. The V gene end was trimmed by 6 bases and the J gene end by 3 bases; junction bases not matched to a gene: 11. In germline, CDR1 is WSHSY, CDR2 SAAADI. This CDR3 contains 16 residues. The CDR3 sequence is CASRPNYRGMTDTQYF. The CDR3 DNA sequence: TGCGCCAGCAGGCCAAACTACAGGGGGATGACAGATACGCAGTATTTT.